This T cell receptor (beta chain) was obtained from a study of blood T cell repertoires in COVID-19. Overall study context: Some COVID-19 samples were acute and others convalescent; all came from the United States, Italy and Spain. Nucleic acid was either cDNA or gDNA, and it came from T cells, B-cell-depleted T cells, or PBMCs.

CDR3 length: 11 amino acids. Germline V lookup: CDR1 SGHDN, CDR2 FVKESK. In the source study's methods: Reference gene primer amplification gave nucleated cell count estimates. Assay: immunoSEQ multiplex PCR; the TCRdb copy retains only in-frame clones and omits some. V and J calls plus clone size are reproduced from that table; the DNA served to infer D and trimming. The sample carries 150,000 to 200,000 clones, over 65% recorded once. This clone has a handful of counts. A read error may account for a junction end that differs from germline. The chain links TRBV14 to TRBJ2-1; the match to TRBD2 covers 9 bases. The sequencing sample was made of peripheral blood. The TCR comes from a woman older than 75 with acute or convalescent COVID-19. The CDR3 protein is CASSSGTSRIF. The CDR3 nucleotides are TGTGCCAGCAGCTCCGGGACTAGCAGGATCTTC. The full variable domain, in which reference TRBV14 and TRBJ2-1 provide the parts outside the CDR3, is EAGVTQFPSHSVIEKGQTVTLRCDPISGHDNLYWYRRVMGKEIKFLLHFVKESKQDESGMPNNRFLAERTGGTYSTLKVQPAELEDSGVYFCASSSGTSRIFGPGTRLTVL.